This passage covers 4 T cell receptor beta chains from one sample sequenced in a study of shared clonotypes between healthy human individuals. This table comes from immunoSEQ multiplex PCR, and its TCRdb copy is limited to in-frame clones, with some not included. The top ten clones hold roughly 1.8% of a sample with 730,000 or so clones, approximately 75% of them seen once. Sequenced: memory CD4+ T cells sorted from blood. Subset defined: CD45RA-negative fraction. The receptor set was obtained from a woman between 25 and 40 years old in good health.

The chain uses TRBV28 and TRBJ1-3; no firm D call. This CDR3 region has 17 residues. CDR1 MDHEN and CDR2 SYDVKM come from the germline V gene. Trimming shortened V by 3 bases and J by 0 bases, and 15 bases separated the two germline ends. This CDR3 reads CASSFSGKWGSGNTIYF. The CDR3 DNA reads TGTGCCAGCAGTTTTTCCGGGAAGTGGGGCTCTGGAAACACCATATATTTT.

The V gene is TRBV2, the J gene TRBJ2-2; D is possibly TRBD1 (5 bases). The CDR3 covers 14 residues. Germline CDR1 SNHLY, CDR2 FYNNEI. V was clipped by 7 bases and J by 4 bases, with 13 bases between them. The CDR3 nucleotides read TGTGCCAGCATCTCCAGGGCTGGCACCGGGGAGCTGTTTTTT. The encoded protein is CASISRAGTGELFF.

The V call is TRBV28, the J call TRBJ1-1, with no clear D. V was clipped by 6 bases and J by 4 bases, with 21 bases between them. The V gene's germline CDR1 is MDHEN and CDR2 SYDVKM. The CDR3 length is 16 residues. The CDR3 here is CASRPSGFRQITEAFF. The CDR3 DNA reads TGTGCCAGCAGGCCCTCTGGTTTCCGCCAAATCACTGAAGCTTTCTTT. Variable domain in full (rest from reference TRBV28 and TRBJ1-1): DVKVTQSSRYLVKRTGEKVFLECVQDMDHENMFWYRQDPGLGLRLIYFSYDVKMKEKGDIPEGYSVSREKKERFSLILESASTNQTSMYLCASRPSGFRQITEAFFGQGTRLTVV.

The J gene is TRBJ2-1, the V gene TRBV7-3; D perhaps matches TRBD1 (6 bases). CDR3 length: 14 residues. The V and J ends lost 4 bases and 5 bases respectively, with 12 bases between them. Germline-derived CDR1 and CDR2 are SGHTA and FQGTGA. CDR3 sequence reads: CASSSPGHNNEQFF. The CDR3 nucleotides read TGTGCCAGCAGCTCTCCGGGACATAACAATGAGCAGTTCTTC.